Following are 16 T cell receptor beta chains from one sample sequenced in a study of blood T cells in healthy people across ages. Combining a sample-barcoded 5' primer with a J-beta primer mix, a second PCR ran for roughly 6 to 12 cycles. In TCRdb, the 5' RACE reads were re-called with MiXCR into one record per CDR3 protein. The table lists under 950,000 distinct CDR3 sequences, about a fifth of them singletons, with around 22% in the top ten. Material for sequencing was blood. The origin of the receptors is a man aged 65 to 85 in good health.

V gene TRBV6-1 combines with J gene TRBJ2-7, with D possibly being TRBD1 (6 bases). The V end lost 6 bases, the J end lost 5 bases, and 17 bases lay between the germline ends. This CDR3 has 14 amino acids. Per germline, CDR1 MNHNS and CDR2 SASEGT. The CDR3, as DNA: TGTGCCAGCAGGACGGACAGTCTGGGGAACGAGCAGTACGTC. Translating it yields CASRTDSLGNEQYV.

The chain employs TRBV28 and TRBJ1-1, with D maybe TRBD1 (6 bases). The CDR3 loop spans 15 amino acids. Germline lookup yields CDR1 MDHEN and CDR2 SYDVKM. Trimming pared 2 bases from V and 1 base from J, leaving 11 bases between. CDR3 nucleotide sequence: TGTGCCAGCAGTTTAAGTCCAGGGGCGAACACTGAAGCTTTCTTT. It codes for CASSLSPGANTEAFF.

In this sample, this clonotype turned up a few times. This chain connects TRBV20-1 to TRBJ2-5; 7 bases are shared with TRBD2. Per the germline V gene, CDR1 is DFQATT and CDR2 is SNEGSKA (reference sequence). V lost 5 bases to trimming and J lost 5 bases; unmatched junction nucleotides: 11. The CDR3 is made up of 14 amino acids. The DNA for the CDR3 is TGCAGTGCTGGAAGCGGGGTCGGGGTTGAGACCCAGTACTTC. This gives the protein CSAGSGVGVETQYF.

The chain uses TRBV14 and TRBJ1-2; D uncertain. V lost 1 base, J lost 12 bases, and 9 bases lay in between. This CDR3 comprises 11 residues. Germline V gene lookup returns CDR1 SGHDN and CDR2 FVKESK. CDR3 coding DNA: TGTGCCAGCAGCCAAGCGGGTGGTCACACCTTC. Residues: CASSQAGGHTF.

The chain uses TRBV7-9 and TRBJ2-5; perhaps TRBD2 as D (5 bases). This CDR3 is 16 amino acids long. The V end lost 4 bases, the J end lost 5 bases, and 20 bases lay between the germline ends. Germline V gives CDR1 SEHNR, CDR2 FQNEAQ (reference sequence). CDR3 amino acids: CASSSQPGSSGETQYF. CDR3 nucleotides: TGTGCCAGCAGCTCACAACCGGGATCAAGCGGCGAGACCCAGTACTTC.

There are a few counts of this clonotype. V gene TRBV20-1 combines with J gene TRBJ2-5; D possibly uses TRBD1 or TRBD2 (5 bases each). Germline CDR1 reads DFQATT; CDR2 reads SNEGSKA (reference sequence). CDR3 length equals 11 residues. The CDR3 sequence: CTGAVQETQYF. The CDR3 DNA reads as TGCACCGGGGCAGTACAAGAGACCCAGTACTTC.

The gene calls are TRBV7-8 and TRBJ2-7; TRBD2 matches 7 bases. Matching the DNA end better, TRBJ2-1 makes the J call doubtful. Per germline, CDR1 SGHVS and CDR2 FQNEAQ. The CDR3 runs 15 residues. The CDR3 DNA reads TGTGCCAGCAGGGGGGGAGGGAGTCCCCACAATGAGCAGTTCTTC. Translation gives CASRGGGSPHNEQFF.

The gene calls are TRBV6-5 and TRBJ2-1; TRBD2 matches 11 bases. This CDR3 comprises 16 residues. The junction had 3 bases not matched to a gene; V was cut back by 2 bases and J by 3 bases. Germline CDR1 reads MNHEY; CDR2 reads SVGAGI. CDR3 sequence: CASSYDGLAGYNEQFF. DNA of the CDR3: TGTGCCAGCAGTTACGACGGACTAGCGGGCTACAATGAGCAGTTCTTC.

CDR3 amino acids: CASSTTGLYEQYF. The CDR3 bases are TGTGCCAGTAGTACAACAGGGCTGTACGAGCAGTACTTC. The rearrangement joins TRBV19 to TRBJ2-7, with a possible D match to TRBD1 (6 bases). The germline V gene encodes CDR1 LNHDA and CDR2 SQIVND (reference sequence). Trimming left V 4 bases short and J 4 bases short, with 11 bases between. The CDR3 contains 13 residues.

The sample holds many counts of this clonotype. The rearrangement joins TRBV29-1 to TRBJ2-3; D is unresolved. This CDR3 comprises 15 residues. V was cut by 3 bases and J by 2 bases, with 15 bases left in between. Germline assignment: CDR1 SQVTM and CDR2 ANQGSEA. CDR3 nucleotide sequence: TGCAGCGTTGAGGTTCTCCCCGGCTCCACAGATACGCAGTATTTT. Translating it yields CSVEVLPGSTDTQYF.

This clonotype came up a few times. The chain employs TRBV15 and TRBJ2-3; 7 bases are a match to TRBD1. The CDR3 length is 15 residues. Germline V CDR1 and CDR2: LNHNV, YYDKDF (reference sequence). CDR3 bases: TGTGTCACAACCCCTGACAGGGCCAGCACAGATACGCAGTATTTT. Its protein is CVTTPDRASTDTQYF.

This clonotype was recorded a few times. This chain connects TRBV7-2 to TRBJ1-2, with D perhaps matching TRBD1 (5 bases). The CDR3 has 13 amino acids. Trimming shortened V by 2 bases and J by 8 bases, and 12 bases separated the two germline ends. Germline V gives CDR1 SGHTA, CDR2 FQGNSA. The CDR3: CASSLLGTSGYTF. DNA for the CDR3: TGTGCCAGCAGCTTATTAGGGACTAGCGGCTACACCTTC.

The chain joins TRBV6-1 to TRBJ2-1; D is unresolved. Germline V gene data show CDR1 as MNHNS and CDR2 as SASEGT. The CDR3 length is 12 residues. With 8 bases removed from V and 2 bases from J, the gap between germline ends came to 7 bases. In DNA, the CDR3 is TGTGCCAGCCGCGAGACCTACAATGAGCAGTTCTTC. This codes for CASRETYNEQFF.

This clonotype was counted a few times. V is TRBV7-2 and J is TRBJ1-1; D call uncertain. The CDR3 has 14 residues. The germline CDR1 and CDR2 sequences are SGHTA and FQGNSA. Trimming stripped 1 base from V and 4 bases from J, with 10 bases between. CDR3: CASSLVRETTEAFF. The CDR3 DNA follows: TGTGCCAGCAGCTTAGTTAGGGAGACCACTGAAGCTTTCTTT.

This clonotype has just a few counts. The CDR3 spells CASSPTQAGNTGELFF. CDR3 bases: TGTGCCAGCTCACCGACCCAAGCGGGGAACACCGGGGAGCTGTTTTTT. J is TRBJ2-2 and V is TRBV18; TRBD2 might be the D (6 bases). Germline CDR1 KGHSH, CDR2 LQKENI. The ends were cut back, 3 bases at V and 1 base at J, with 12 bases in the middle. The CDR3 has 16 amino acids.

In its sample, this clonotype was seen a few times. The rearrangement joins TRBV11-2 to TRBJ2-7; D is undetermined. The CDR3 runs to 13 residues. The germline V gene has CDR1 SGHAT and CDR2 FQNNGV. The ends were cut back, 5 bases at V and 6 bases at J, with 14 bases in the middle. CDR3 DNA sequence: TGTGCCAGCAGCACCGATTATATGCGCGAGCAGTACTTC. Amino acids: CASSTDYMREQYF.